This entry lists 31 T cell receptor beta chains sequenced from one sample in a study of T cells in Graves' hyperthyroidism and ophthalmopathy. Regions amplified from RNA transcripts were the TCR beta CDR3 regions. An initial round of RT-PCR targeting the TCR CDR3 relied on the HTBI primer set. TCRdb independently ran MiXCR on the multiplex PCR reads; one entry per CDR3 protein. This sample carries under 200,000 distinct CDR3 sequences, roughly 9.4% of them seen once, and the ten largest clones take about 20%. Sequenced material: blood. Receptors were obtained from a woman between 18 and 29 years old with Graves' hyperthyroidism that later progressed to Graves' ophthalmopathy.

This clonotype was found a few times. This may come from a read error, since a much larger clone is one base off. The chain combines TRBV28 with TRBJ1-1; D is ambiguous. The CDR3 totals 14 residues. Per the germline V gene, CDR1 is MDHEN and CDR2 is SYDVKM. This CDR3 reads CASSKKTVETEALF. In DNA form, the CDR3 reads TGTGCCAGCAGCAAAAAGACTGTAGAGACTGAAGCTCTCTTT.

This clonotype appeared a few times. V gene TRBV4-2 combines with J gene TRBJ1-5; D perhaps matches TRBD1 (5 bases). V dropped 4 bases and J dropped 1 base, with 14 bases sitting between them. The germline V gene has CDR1 LGHNA and CDR2 YNFKEQ. The CDR3 is 16 residues long. DNA for the CDR3: TGTGCCAGCAGCCCCAACCAGGACATAAGCAATCAGCCCCAGCATTTT. This translates into CASSPNQDISNQPQHF.

This clonotype has a handful of counts. V usage is TRBV19 and J usage is TRBJ2-2, with 7 bases identical to TRBD1. The V gene end was trimmed by 4 bases and the J gene end by 2 bases; junction bases not matched to a gene: 4. CDR1 and CDR2 from the germline V gene are LNHDA and SQIVND (reference sequence). This CDR3 is built from 15 residues. CDR3 sequence: CASSTGTANTGELFF. The CDR3 bases are TGTGCCAGTAGTACCGGGACAGCAAACACCGGGGAGCTGTTTTTT.

This clonotype was picked up many times. The genes are TRBV7-9 and TRBJ1-1; D might be TRBD1 (5 bases). Germline assignment: CDR1 SEHNR and CDR2 FQNEAQ (reference sequence). The CDR3 extends over 12 amino acids. CDR3: CAGAGEITEAFF. The CDR3 DNA reads TGTGCGGGCGCGGGGGAGATCACTGAAGCTTTCTTT.

This clonotype was detected ten times or more. The chain joins TRBV20-1 to TRBJ2-3, with a possible D match to TRBD2 (6 bases). The CDR3 sequence is 15 residues long. V gave up 5 bases and J gave up 2 bases, with 17 bases separating them. The V gene's germline CDR1 is DFQATT and CDR2 SNEGSKA (reference sequence). The CDR3 spells CSAQRGGGNTDTQYF. The CDR3, as DNA: TGCAGTGCTCAGAGGGGTGGGGGGAACACAGATACGCAGTATTTT.

This clonotype has more than one count but fewer than ten. The chain has TRBV19 and TRBJ2-5, with D possibly being TRBD1 (6 bases). The V gene lost 5 bases and the J gene lost 0 bases, with 19 bases spanning the gap. The germline gives CDR1 LNHDA, CDR2 SQIVND (reference sequence). The CDR3 has 17 amino acids. CDR3 loop: CASSRQAAIKNQETQYF. CDR3 sequence (DNA): TGTGCCAGTAGTCGACAGGCGGCAATTAAAAACCAAGAGACCCAGTACTTC.

There are a few counts of this clonotype. The rearrangement links TRBV2 to TRBJ2-1; TRBD1 matches 12 bases. Trimming removed 6 bases from V and 9 bases from J; junction bases left unmatched: 9. Per the germline V gene, CDR1 is SNHLY and CDR2 is FYNNEI. The CDR3 spans 15 residues. The CDR3 protein is CASRPLGTGGVEQFF. The CDR3 nucleotides are TGTGCCAGCAGACCCCTCGGGACAGGGGGCGTTGAGCAGTTCTTC.

This clonotype was seen ten or more times. The genes are TRBV20-1 and TRBJ1-1, with D perhaps matching TRBD1 (6 bases). The germline CDR1 and CDR2 sequences are DFQATT and SNEGSKA (reference sequence). Trimming took off 1 base at V and 0 bases at J, with 12 bases between the two ends. The CDR3 consists of 15 residues. The CDR3 DNA follows: TGCAGTGCTAGAGTACAGGGTCGTATGAACACTGAAGCTTTCTTT. Its translation: CSARVQGRMNTEAFF.

This clonotype has at least ten counts. The chain combines TRBV20-1 with TRBJ2-3; D remains unclear. Germline V lookup: CDR1 DFQATT, CDR2 SNEGSKA (reference sequence). Trimming took off 1 base at V and 4 bases at J, with 9 bases between the two ends. This CDR3 region has 13 residues. CDR3 protein: CSARVVGADTQYF. The CDR3 nucleotides are TGCAGTGCTAGAGTAGTAGGCGCAGATACGCAGTATTTT.

This clonotype was found many times. For the CDR3, the DNA is TGTGCCAGCAGTGAACTCTGGGTGGCTTTCTTT. It encodes CASSELWVAFF. This chain uses TRBV2 with TRBJ1-1; the D is unclear. The CDR3 has 11 amino acids. From germline, CDR1 is SNHLY and CDR2 FYNNEI. V lost 2 bases and J 11 bases, leaving 9 bases between the germline ends.

This clonotype was detected many times. The gene calls are TRBV11-2 and TRBJ2-7; D is unclear. The V gene's germline CDR1 is SGHAT and CDR2 FQNNGV. V was trimmed by 7 bases and J by 5 bases, leaving 12 bases between them. The CDR3 loop spans 12 amino acids. CDR3 sequence (DNA): TGTGCCAGCACCCAAACGGGCCACGAGCAGTACTTC. Amino acid sequence: CASTQTGHEQYF.

This clonotype has more than one count but fewer than ten. The V gene is TRBV19, the J gene TRBJ1-5; no clear D gene. The CDR3 consists of 15 residues. The V end was cut by 1 base, the J end by 6 bases, with 13 bases between. From germline, CDR1 is LNHDA and CDR2 SQIVND (reference sequence). The CDR3, as DNA: TGTGCCAGTAGTATAGGGCACCCGGAGGGTCAGCCCCAGCATTTT. It yields the protein CASSIGHPEGQPQHF.

Many counts were recorded for this clonotype. This chain connects TRBV7-9 to TRBJ2-1, with 7 bases fitting TRBD2. Germline assignment: CDR1 SEHNR and CDR2 FQNEAQ (reference sequence). J gave up 9 bases and V 1 base, and 3 bases lay outside the gene matches. The CDR3 covers 13 residues. CDR3 residues: CASSLGGGGEQFF. CDR3 DNA sequence: TGTGCCAGCAGCTTAGGGGGCGGGGGTGAGCAGTTCTTC.

This clonotype was recorded many times. The chain couples TRBV20-1 to TRBJ1-1; D uncertain. Germline V lookup: CDR1 DFQATT, CDR2 SNEGSKA (reference sequence). The germline V and J ends were trimmed by 0 bases and 5 bases, with 13 bases remaining between them. The CDR3 runs 14 residues. DNA for the CDR3: TGCAGTGCTAGAGATTGGGTATTGGGGACTGAAGCTTTCTTT. Translating it yields CSARDWVLGTEAFF.

This clonotype was counted a few times. The chain uses TRBV14 and TRBJ2-7; D is perhaps TRBD1 or TRBD2 (6 bases each). The V end was cut by 5 bases, the J end by 0 bases, with 11 bases between. CDR3 length: 14 residues. The germline CDR1 and CDR2 sequences are SGHDN and FVKESK. CDR3 region: CASSYGGSSYEQYF. CDR3 sequence (DNA): TGTGCCAGCAGCTACGGGGGCAGCTCCTACGAGCAGTACTTC.

This clonotype was seen many times. The CDR3 reads CSAYRTGGSINEQFF. The CDR3 bases are TGCAGTGCTTATCGGACAGGGGGCTCGATCAATGAGCAGTTCTTC. This chain joins TRBV20-1 and TRBJ2-1; 11 bases match TRBD1. The CDR3 loop spans 15 amino acids. Per the germline V gene, CDR1 is DFQATT and CDR2 is SNEGSKA (reference sequence). Germline trimming cut 5 bases from V and 6 bases from J; bases unmatched to any gene: 9.

This clonotype was seen a handful of times. The chain recombines TRBV19 with TRBJ2-7, with D unclear. The CDR3 spans 14 residues. Germline assignment: CDR1 LNHDA and CDR2 SQIVND (reference sequence). Deletions cut 4 bases from V and 5 bases from J, with 15 bases between. Here the CDR3 reads CASSTLFGSDEQYF. CDR3 DNA sequence: TGTGCCAGTAGTACTCTCTTTGGGTCCGACGAGCAGTACTTC.

This clonotype was detected ten times or more. The chain recombines TRBV2 with TRBJ2-3; no definite D call. V gave up 5 bases and J gave up 2 bases, with 5 bases separating them. Germline V gene sequence: CDR1 SNHLY, CDR2 FYNNEI. CDR3 length: 12 residues. In DNA, the CDR3 is TGTGCCAGCAGTTCCGACACAGATACGCAGTATTTT. It yields the protein CASSSDTDTQYF.

This clonotype was recorded many times. V gene TRBV9 combines with J gene TRBJ2-2; D tentatively fits TRBD1 or TRBD2 (6 bases each). Germline CDR1 is SGDLS and CDR2 is YYNGEE. V was shortened by 0 bases and J by 1 base, with 19 bases between the two germline ends. This CDR3 spans 19 amino acids. The CDR3 DNA is TGTGCCAGCAGCGTAGAAATGTCGGGGGCGGGGAAGAACACCGGGGAGCTGTTTTTT. This translates into CASSVEMSGAGKNTGELFF.

Ten or more counts support this clonotype. The chain joins TRBV9 to TRBJ1-1, with 7 bases that match TRBD1. Germline V gene sequence: CDR1 SGDLS, CDR2 YYNGEE. This CDR3 spans 14 amino acids. With V trimmed by 3 bases and J by 3 bases, 5 bases remained unmatched. The CDR3 is CASSGGGVYTEAFF. CDR3 DNA: TGTGCCAGCAGCGGAGGGGGCGTTTACACTGAAGCTTTCTTT.

CDR3 DNA sequence: TGTGCCAGCAGCCAAGGCTCCGGGGCGACCTACGAGCAGTACTTC. Protein sequence: CASSQGSGATYEQYF. The chain uses TRBV4-2 and TRBJ2-7; D may match TRBD1 or TRBD2 (5 bases each). Trimming pared 1 base from V and 2 bases from J, leaving 12 bases between. There are 15 residues in the CDR3. In germline, CDR1 is LGHNA, CDR2 YNFKEQ.

This clonotype has at least ten counts. The chain combines TRBV7-2 with TRBJ2-7, with a weak D call TRBD2 (5 bases). This CDR3 comprises 14 residues. Germline V gene sequence: CDR1 SGHTA, CDR2 FQGNSA. Trimming removed 1 base from V and 2 bases from J, with 9 bases in between. For the CDR3, the DNA is TGTGCCAGCAGCTTAGTTCCGGGGACCTACGAGCAGTACTTC. Protein: CASSLVPGTYEQYF.

In this sample, this clonotype turned up a few times. One end of the junction fails to match germline, which may point to a read error. V gene TRBV4-1 combines with J gene TRBJ1-1, with D maybe TRBD1 (6 bases). The CDR3 has 18 residues. Germline V gives CDR1 MGHRA, CDR2 YSYEKL. The CDR3 loop reads CASSQAPADRRKNTEAFF. The CDR3 DNA is TGCGCCAGTAGCCAAGCCCCTGCCGACAGGAGGAAGAACACTGAAGCTTTCTTT.

This clonotype was recorded many times. The chain recombines TRBV7-9 with TRBJ1-2, with D hard to call. The CDR3 contains 15 residues. V lost 5 bases and J lost 4, with 17 bases in between. Germline CDR1 is SEHNR and CDR2 is FQNEAQ (reference sequence). Written as DNA, the CDR3 is TGTGCCAGCAGCGAGCCCCCCCGGGATTTCTATGGCTACACCTTC. Translation: CASSEPPRDFYGYTF.

Many counts were recorded for this clonotype. The V gene is TRBV20-1, the J gene TRBJ2-7, with D possibly TRBD1 on 6 matching bases. In germline, CDR1 is DFQATT, CDR2 SNEGSKA (reference sequence). This CDR3 is 14 amino acids long. The germline V and J ends were trimmed by 6 bases and 3 bases, with 18 bases remaining between them. The DNA of the CDR3 is TGCAGTGCCCGGACAGCCCGGACCTTCTACGAGCAGTACTTC. Translated, it gives CSARTARTFYEQYF.

In its sample, this clonotype was seen many times. This rearrangement joins TRBV15 to TRBJ2-5; TRBD1 aligns across 10 bases. J was trimmed by 2 bases and V by 1 base; bases with no gene match: 4. Germline V gene data show CDR1 as LNHNV and CDR2 as YYDKDF (reference sequence). This CDR3 is built from 16 residues. The CDR3 nucleotides are TGTGCCACCAGCAGAGGGGACAGGGGAGGACAAGAGACCCAGTACTTC. This sequence encodes CATSRGDRGGQETQYF. Full variable domain (rest looked up from reference TRBV15 and TRBJ2-5): DAMVIQNPRYQVTQFGKPVTLSCSQTLNHNVMYWYQQKSSQAPKLLFHYYDKDFNNEADTPDNFQSRRPNTSFCFLDIRSPGLGDTAMYLCATSRGDRGGQETQYFGPGTRLLVL.

In its sample, this clonotype was seen many times. In nucleotides, the CDR3 is TGTGCCAGCAGCTTGCAGGAGCTGGATACGCAGTATTTT. Its translation: CASSLQELDTQYF. V gene TRBV7-3 combines with J gene TRBJ2-3, with unresolved D. The ends were cut back, 3 bases at V and 6 bases at J, with 10 bases in the middle. Germline V CDR1 and CDR2: SGHTA, FQGTGA. The CDR3 is 13 residues long.

This clonotype was counted at least ten times. V gene TRBV11-2 combines with J gene TRBJ1-4; D gene ambiguous. The CDR3 is made up of 14 amino acids. CDR1 is SGHAT and CDR2 is FQNNGV in the germline V gene. Trimming stripped 5 bases from V and 5 bases from J, with 12 bases between. CDR3 in amino acids: CASSVPGSNEKLFF. The CDR3 nucleotides are TGTGCCAGCAGCGTACCGGGATCGAATGAAAAACTGTTTTTT.

This clonotype was counted many times. The chain couples TRBV7-8 to TRBJ2-5; the match to TRBD2 covers 11 bases. V was pared by 4 bases and J by 2 bases, with 6 bases of the junction left unmatched. Germline V gives CDR1 SGHVS, CDR2 FQNEAQ. This CDR3 has 16 amino acids. CDR3 sequence: CASSSNRLAGQETQYF. In DNA form, the CDR3 reads TGTGCCAGCAGCTCCAACCGACTAGCGGGACAAGAGACCCAGTACTTC.

This clonotype has ten or more counts. The chain combines TRBV12-3 or TRBV12-4 with TRBJ2-7; D gene ambiguous. V was cut by 3 bases and J by 5 bases, with 5 bases left in between. The CDR3 is made up of 11 amino acids. CDR3 amino acids: CASSFSDEQYF. As DNA, the CDR3 is TGTGCCAGCAGTTTCTCGGACGAGCAGTACTTC.

This clonotype was picked up many times. The rearrangement uses TRBV30 and TRBJ2-2; 7 bases match TRBD2. V was clipped by 0 bases and J by 3 bases; unmatched bases: 4. Germline assignment: CDR1 GTSNPN and CDR2 SVGIG (reference sequence). There are 15 residues in the CDR3. The CDR3 sequence is CAWSVPSGYTGELFF. The CDR3 DNA is TGTGCCTGGAGTGTACCTAGCGGATACACCGGGGAGCTGTTTTTT.